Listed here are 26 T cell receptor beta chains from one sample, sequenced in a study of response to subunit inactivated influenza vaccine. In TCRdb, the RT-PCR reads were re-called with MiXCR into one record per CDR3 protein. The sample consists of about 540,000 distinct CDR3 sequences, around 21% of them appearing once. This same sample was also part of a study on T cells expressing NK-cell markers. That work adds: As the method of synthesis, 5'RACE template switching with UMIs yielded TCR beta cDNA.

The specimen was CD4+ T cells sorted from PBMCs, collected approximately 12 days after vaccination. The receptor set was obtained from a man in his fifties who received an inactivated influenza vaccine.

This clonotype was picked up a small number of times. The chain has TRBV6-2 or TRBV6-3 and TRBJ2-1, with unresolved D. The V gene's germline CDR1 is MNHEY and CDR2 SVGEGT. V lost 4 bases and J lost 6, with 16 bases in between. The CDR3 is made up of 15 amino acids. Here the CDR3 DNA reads TGTGCCAGCAGTTTCGGTTTAACTCACCCCAATGAGCAGTTCTTC. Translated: CASSFGLTHPNEQFF.

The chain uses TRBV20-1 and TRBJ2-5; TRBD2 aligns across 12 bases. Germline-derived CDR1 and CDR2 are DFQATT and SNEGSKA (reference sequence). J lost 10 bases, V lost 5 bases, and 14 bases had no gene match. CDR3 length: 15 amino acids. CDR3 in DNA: TGCAGTGCTTTGGTGACTAGCGGGGGCCCCCTCGGCCAGTACTTC. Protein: CSALVTSGGPLGQYF.

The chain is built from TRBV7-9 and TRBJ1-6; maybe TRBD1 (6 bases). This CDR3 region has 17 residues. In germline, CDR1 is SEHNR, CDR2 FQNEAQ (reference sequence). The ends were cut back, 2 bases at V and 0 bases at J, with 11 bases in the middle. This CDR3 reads CASSLPTGSSYNSPLHF. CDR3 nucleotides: TGTGCCAGCAGCTTACCGACAGGTAGCTCCTATAATTCACCCCTCCACTTT. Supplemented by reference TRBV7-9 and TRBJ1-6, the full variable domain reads DTGVSQNPRHKITKRGQNVTFRCDPISEHNRLYWYRQTLGQGPEFLTYFQNEAQLEKSRLLSDRFSAERPKGSFSTLEIQRTEQGDSAMYLCASSLPTGSSYNSPLHFGNGTRLTVT.

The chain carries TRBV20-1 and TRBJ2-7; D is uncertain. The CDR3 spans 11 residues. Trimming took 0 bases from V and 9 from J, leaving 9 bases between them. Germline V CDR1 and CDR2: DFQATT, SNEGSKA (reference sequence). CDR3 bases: TGCAGTGCTAGAGATCCGAGGAGGCAGTACTTC. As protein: CSARDPRRQYF.

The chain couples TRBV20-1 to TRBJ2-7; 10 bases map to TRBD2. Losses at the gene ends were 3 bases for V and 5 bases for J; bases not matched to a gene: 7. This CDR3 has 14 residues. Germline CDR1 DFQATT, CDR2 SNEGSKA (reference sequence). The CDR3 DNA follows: TGCAGTGCTAGGGCTAGCGGGAGAACAGACGAGCAGTACTTC. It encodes CSARASGRTDEQYF.

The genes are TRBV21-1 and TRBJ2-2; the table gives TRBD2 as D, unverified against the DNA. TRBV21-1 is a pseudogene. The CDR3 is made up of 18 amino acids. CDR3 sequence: CASSKGCAERGITGELFF. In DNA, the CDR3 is TGTGCCAGCAGCAAAGGGTGTGCGGAGAGGGGGATCACCGGGGAGCTGTTTTTT.

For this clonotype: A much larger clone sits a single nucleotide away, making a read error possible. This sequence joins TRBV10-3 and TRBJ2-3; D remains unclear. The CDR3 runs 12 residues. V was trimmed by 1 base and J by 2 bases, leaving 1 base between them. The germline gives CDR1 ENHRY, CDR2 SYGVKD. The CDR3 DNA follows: TGTGCCATCAGTGAGTACACAGATACGCAGTATTTT. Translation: CAISEYTDTQYF.

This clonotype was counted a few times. In nucleotides, the CDR3 is TGTGCCAGCAGCCCATCGACAGGGGCTGTCGGCGAGCAGTACTTC. Translating gives CASSPSTGAVGEQYF. The chain carries TRBV7-6 and TRBJ2-7; TRBD1 matches at 8 bases. Germline CDR1 reads SGHVS; CDR2 reads FNYEAQ. This CDR3 contains 15 residues. The V segment lost 5 bases and the J segment 6 bases; nucleotides outside the gene matches: 12. The variable domain in full, completed from reference TRBV7-6 and TRBJ2-7, reads GAGVSQSPRYKVTKRGQDVALRCDPISGHVSLYWYRQALGQGPEFLTYFNYEAQQDKSGLPNDRFSAERPEGSISTLTIQRTEQRDSAMYRCASSPSTGAVGEQYFGPGTRLTVT.

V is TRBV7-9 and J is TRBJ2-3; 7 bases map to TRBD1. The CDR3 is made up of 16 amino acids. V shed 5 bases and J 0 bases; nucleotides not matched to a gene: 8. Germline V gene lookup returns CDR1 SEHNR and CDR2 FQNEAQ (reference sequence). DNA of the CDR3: TGTGCCAGCAGCCGTTCCAGGGGGATAAGCACAGATACGCAGTATTTT. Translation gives CASSRSRGISTDTQYF.

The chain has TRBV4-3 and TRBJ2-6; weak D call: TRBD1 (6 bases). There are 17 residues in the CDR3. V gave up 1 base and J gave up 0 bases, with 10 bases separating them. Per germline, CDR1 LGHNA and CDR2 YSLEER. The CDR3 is CASSQGGLTSGANVLTF. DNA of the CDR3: TGCGCCAGCAGCCAAGGGGGGCTAACCTCTGGGGCCAACGTCCTGACTTTC.

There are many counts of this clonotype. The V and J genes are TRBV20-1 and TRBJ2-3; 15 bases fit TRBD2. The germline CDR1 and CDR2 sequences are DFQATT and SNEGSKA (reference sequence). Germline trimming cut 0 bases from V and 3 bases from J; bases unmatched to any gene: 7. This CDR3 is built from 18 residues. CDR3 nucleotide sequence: TGCAGTGCTAGAGATTCCCTGGGACTAGCGGGAGGAACAGATACGCAGTATTTT. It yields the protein CSARDSLGLAGGTDTQYF.

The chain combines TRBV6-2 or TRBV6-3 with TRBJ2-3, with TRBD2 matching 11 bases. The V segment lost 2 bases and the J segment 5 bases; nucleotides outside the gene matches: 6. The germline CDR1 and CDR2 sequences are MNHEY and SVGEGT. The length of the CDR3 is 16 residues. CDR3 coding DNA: TGTGCCAGCAGTTACCAACTAGCGGGAGCGGTAGATACGCAGTATTTT. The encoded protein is CASSYQLAGAVDTQYF.

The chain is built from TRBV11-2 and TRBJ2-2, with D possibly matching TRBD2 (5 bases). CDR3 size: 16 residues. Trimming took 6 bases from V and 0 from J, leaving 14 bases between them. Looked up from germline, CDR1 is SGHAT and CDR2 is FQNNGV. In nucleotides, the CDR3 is TGTGCCAGCAGTATATCCGCGGGCTCGAACACCGGGGAGCTGTTTTTT. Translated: CASSISAGSNTGELFF.

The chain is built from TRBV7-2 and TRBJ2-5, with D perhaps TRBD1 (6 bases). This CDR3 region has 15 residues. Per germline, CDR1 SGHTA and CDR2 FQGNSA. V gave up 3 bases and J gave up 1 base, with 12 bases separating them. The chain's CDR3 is CASSFDRTVQETQYF. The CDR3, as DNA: TGTGCCAGCAGCTTTGATCGGACAGTCCAAGAGACCCAGTACTTC.

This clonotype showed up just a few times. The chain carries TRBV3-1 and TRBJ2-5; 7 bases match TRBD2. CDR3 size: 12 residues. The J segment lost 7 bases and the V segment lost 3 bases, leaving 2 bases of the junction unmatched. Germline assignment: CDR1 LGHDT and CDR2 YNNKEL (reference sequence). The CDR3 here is CASSQRGRTQYF. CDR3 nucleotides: TGTGCCAGCAGCCAGCGGGGGAGGACCCAGTACTTC.

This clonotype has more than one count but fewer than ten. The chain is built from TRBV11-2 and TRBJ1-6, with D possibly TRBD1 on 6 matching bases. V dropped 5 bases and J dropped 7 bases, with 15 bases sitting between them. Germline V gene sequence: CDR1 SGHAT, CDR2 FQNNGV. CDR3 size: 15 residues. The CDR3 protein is CASSPGAGTNSPLHF. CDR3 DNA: TGTGCCAGCAGCCCAGGGGCAGGGACGAATTCACCCCTCCACTTT.

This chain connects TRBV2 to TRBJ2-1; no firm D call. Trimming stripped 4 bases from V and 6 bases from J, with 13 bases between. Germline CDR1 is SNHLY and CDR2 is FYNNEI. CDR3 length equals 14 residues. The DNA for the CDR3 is TGTGCCAGCAGTGGGGGAAGATTTTTCAATGAGCAGTTCTTC. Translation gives CASSGGRFFNEQFF.

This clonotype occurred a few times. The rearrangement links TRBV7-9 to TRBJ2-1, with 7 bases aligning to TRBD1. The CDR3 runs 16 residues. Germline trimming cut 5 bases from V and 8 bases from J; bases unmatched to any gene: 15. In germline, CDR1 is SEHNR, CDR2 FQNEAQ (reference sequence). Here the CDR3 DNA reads TGTGCCAGCAGCCCAAAGCGGCAGGGGGTCGGGGATGAGCAGTTCTTC. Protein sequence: CASSPKRQGVGDEQFF.

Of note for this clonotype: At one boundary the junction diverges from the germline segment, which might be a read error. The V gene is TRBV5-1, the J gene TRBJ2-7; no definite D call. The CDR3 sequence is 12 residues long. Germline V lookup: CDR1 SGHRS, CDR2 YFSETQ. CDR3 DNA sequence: TGTGCCAGCAGTTCAGTTGGATACGAGCAGTACTTC. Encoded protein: CASSSVGYEQYF.

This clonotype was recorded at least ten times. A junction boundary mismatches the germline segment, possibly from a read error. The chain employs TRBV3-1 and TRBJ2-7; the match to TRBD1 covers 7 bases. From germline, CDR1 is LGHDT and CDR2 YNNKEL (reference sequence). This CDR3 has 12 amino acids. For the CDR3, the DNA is TGCGCCAGCAGCCAGGACAGGTACGAGCAGTACTTC. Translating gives CASSQDRYEQYF.

The CDR3 sequence is CSAPIGVTGELFF. CDR3 in DNA: TGCAGTGCTCCCATAGGGGTCACCGGGGAGCTGTTTTTT. J is TRBJ2-2 and V is TRBV20-1; the D gene is possibly TRBD1 (5 bases). V dropped 5 bases and J dropped 4 bases, with 11 bases sitting between them. Germline V gene lookup returns CDR1 DFQATT and CDR2 SNEGSKA (reference sequence). The CDR3 runs to 13 residues.

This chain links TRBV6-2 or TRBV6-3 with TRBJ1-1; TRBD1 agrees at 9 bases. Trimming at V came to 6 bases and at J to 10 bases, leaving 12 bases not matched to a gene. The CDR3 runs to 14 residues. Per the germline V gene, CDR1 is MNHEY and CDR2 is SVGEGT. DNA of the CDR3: TGTGCCAGCAGCGATCCAGGACAGGGGCTGGCAGCTTTCTTT. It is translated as CASSDPGQGLAAFF.

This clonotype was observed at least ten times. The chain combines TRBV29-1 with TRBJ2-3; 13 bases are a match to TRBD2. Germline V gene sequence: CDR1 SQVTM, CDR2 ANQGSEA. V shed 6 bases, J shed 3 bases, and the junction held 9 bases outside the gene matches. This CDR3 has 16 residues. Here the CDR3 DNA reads TGCAGCGTATGGAAGACTAGCGGGGGGAGGACAGATACGCAGTATTTT. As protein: CSVWKTSGGRTDTQYF.

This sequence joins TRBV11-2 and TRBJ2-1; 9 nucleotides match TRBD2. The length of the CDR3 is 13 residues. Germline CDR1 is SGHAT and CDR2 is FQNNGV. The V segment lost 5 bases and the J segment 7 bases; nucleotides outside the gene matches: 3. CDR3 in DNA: TGTGCCAGCAGCCGCGGGGGGGCAAATGAGCAGTTCTTC. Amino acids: CASSRGGANEQFF. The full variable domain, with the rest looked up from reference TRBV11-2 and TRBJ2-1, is EAGVAQSPRYKIIEKRQSVAFWCNPISGHATLYWYQQILGQGPKLLIQFQNNGVVDDSQLPKDRFSAERLKGVDSTLKIQPAKLEDSAVYLCASSRGGANEQFFGPGTRLTVL.

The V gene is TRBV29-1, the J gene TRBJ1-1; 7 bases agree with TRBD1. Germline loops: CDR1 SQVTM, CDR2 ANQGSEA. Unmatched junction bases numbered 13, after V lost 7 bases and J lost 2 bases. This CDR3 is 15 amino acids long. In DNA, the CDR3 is TGCAGCGCCAAACGGGAACAGGGGCGAAACACTGAAGCTTTCTTT. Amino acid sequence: CSAKREQGRNTEAFF.

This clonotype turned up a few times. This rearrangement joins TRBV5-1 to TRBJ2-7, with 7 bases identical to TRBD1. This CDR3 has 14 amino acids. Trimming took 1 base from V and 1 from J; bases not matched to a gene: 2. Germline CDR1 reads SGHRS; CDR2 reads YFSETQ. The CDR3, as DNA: TGCGCCAGCAGCTTGAAGGGGGCATCCTACGAGCAGTACTTC. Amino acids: CASSLKGASYEQYF.